The text below deals with one T cell receptor beta chain. This sample stems from a study of blood T cell repertoires in COVID-19. Turning to the study itself: Samples representing acute and convalescent COVID-19 were sourced from the United States, Italy and Spain. PBMCs, B-cell-depleted T cells, or T cells provided the cDNA or gDNA that made up the material.

Authors' processing steps: For nucleated cells, counts were estimated from reference gene primer amplification. The method was immunoSEQ multiplex PCR; TCRdb's version includes in-frame clones alone and lacks a portion of them. V and J calls and clone size are as listed in that table; D and trimming were resolved from the DNA. The sample shows about 29,000 clones, 80% to 90% of them seen only once. The V gene lost 5 bases and the J gene lost 0 bases, with 8 bases spanning the gap. This CDR3 contains 13 residues. Germline V lookup: CDR1 SGHDT, CDR2 YYEEEE. The sequence derives from a human donor in a cohort sampled during active COVID-19. The rearrangement links TRBV5-6 to TRBJ1-2; no definite D call. Sequencing was done on a sample of peripheral blood. DNA for the CDR3: TGTGCCAGCAGATACACAACTAACTATGGCTACACCTTC. It codes for CASRYTTNYGYTF.